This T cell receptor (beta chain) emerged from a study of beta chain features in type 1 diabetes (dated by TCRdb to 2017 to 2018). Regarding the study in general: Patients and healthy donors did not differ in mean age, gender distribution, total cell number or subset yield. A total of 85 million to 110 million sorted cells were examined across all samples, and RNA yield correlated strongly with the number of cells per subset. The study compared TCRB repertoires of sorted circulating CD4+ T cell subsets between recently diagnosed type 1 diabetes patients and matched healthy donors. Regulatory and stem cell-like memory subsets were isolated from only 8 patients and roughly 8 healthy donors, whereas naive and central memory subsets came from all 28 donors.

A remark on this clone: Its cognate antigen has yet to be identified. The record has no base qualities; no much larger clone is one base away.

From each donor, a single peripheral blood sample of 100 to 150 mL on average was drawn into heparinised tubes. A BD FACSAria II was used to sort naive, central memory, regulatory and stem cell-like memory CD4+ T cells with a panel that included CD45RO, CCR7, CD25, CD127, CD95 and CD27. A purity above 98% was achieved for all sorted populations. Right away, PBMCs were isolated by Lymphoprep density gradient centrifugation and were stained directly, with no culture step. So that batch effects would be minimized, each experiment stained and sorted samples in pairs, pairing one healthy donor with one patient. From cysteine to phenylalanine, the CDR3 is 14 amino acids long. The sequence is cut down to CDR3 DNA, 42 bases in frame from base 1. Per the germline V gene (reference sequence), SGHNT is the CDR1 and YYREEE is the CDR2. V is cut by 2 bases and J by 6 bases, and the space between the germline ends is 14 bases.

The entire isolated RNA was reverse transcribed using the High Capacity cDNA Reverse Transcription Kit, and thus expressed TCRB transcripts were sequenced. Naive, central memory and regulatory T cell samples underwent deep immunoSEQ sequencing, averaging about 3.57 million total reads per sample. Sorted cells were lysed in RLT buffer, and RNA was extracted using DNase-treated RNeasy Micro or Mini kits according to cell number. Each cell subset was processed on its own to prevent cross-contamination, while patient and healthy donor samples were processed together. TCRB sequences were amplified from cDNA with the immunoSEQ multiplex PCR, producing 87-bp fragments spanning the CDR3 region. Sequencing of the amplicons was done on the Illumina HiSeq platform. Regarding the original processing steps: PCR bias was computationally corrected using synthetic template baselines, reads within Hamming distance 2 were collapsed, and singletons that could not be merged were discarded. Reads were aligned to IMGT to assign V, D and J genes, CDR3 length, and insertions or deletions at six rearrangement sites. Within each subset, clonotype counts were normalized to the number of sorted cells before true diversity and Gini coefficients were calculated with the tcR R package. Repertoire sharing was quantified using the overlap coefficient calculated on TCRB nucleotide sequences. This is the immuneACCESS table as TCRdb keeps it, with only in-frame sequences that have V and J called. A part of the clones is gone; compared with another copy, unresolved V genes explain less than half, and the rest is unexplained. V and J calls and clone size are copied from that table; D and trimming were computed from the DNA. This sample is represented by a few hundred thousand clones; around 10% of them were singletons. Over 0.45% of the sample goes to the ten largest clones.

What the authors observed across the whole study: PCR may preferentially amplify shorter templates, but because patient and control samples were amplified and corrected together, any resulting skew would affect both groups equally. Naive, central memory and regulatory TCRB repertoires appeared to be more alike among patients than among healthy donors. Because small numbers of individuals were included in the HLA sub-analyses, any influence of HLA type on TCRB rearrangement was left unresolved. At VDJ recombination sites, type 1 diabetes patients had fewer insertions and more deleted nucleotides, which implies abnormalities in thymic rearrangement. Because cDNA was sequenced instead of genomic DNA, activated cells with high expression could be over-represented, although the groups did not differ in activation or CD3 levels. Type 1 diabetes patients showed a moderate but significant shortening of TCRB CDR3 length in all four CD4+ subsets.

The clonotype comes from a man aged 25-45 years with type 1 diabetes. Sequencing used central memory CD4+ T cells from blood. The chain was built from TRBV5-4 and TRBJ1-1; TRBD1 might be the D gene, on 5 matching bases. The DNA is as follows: TGTGCCAGCAGCTTAATGGGGGAAGGCTCTGAAGCTTTCTTT. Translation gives CASSLMGEGSEAFF.